The source of this T cell receptor beta chain is a study of shared clonotypes between healthy human individuals. Naive CD8 isolation took CD45RO-negative cells positively selected for CCR7 and excluded terminally differentiated effector memory CD45RA+ cells. In regard to this clone: The antigen remains unidentified.

Sorted-subset replicate PCR reactions were performed with roughly 200 ng DNA, corresponding to tens of thousands of T cell genomes. Sequencing was performed with immunoSEQ multiplex PCR; in TCRdb, only in-frame clones are kept and a portion is missing. This repertoire shows approximately 720,000 clones, 92% found once; its top ten account for 24%. Study-level points and caveats: Clonotype sharing levels among donors were expected to vary with sequencing depth. At large depth, rarefaction still showed sorted-subset sequencing to be incomplete.

The receptor's source is a man aged 25 to 45 in good health. The sample consisted of naive CD8+ T cells sorted from blood.

The CDR3 region has the DNA TGTGCCAGTGATACCACGGGACAGGGATTCACCGGGGAGCTGTTTTTT. Translation gives CASDTTGQGFTGELFF. The chain links TRBV2 to TRBJ2-2, with 9 bases fitting TRBD1. The V segment lost 9 bases and the J segment 4 bases; nucleotides outside the gene matches: 12. The CDR3 is made up of 16 amino acids. Germline V CDR1 and CDR2: SNHLY, FYNNEI.